These T cell receptor beta chains were read from a single sample in a study of beta chain features in type 1 diabetes. Assay: immunoSEQ multiplex PCR; the TCRdb copy retains only in-frame clones and omits some. In the table there are 300,000 to 450,000 clones, around an eighth of which are singletons. Source material: naive CD4+ T cells from blood. The receptor source for this set is a young man in good health. CDR3s include the opening cysteine and the closing phenylalanine or tryptophan. Fields, in order: CDR3 protein, CDR3 DNA, V gene, clone size, D gene, J gene. The D gene is left open where the match is weak. The size entry is marked missing in some rows and otherwise reads once, few, many or a size class.

CDR3: CASSLLQANEQFF
DNA: TGCGCCAGCAGCTTGTTACAGGCCAATGAGCAGTTCTTC
V: TRBV5-1
size: NA
D: NA
J: TRBJ2-1

CDR3: CARRNLRGGRGYTF
DNA: TGTGCCAGGCGGAACCTCCGGGGGGGTCGGGGCTACACCTTC
V: TRBV2
size: few
D: NA
J: TRBJ1-2

CDR3: CASSRRTGEDTEAFF
DNA: TGTGCCAGCAGCCGTCGGACCGGGGAGGACACTGAAGCTTTCTTT
V: TRBV5-5
size: NA
D: NA
J: TRBJ1-1

CDR3: CASSATSSGTNGYTF
DNA: TGTGCCAGCAGCGCCACGTCCTCGGGGACAAATGGCTACACCTTC
V: TRBV9
size: NA
D: NA
J: TRBJ1-2

CDR3: CASSSGGERFYEQYF
DNA: TGTGCCAGCAGTTCCGGGGGTGAGAGGTTCTACGAGCAGTACTTC
V: TRBV27
size: few
D: NA
J: TRBJ2-7

CDR3: CASSSPNRAPTYEQYF
DNA: TGTGCCAGCAGTTCCCCAAACAGGGCCCCCACCTACGAGCAGTACTTC
V: TRBV28
size: few
D: NA
J: TRBJ2-7

CDR3: CASSPTGTGFADTQYF
DNA: TGTGCCAGCAGTCCAACCGGGACAGGGTTTGCAGATACGCAGTATTTT
V: TRBV28
size: few
D: TRBD1
J: TRBJ2-3

CDR3: CASSMGGWDNSPLHF
DNA: TGTGCCAGTAGTATGGGGGGGTGGGATAATTCACCCCTCCACTTT
V: TRBV19
size: NA
D: NA
J: TRBJ1-6

CDR3: CASSDIVGPNYGYTF
DNA: TGTGCCAGCAGCGACATTGTGGGCCCTAACTATGGCTACACCTTC
V: TRBV9
size: NA
D: NA
J: TRBJ1-2

CDR3: CASSLGQGVYGYTF
DNA: TGTGCCAGCAGTTTGGGACAGGGGGTCTATGGCTACACCTTC
V: TRBV28
size: NA
D: TRBD1
J: TRBJ1-2

CDR3: CATWETTDEQYF
DNA: TGTGCCACCTGGGAGACTACGGACGAGCAGTACTTC
V: TRBV6-5
size: few
D: NA
J: TRBJ2-7

CDR3: CASSPAYLAGAEQYF
DNA: TGTGCCAGCAGCCCGGCGTATCTAGCGGGAGCCGAGCAGTACTTC
V: TRBV7-9
size: few
D: TRBD2
J: TRBJ2-7

CDR3: CASSELVGLRDTQYF
DNA: TGTGCCAGCAGTGAATTGGTGGGGCTTAGGGATACGCAGTATTTT
V: TRBV2
size: few
D: NA
J: TRBJ2-3

CDR3: CASSEEQGVTQYF
DNA: TGTGCCAGCAGCGAGGAACAGGGGGTGACGCAGTATTTT
V: TRBV7-2
size: few
D: TRBD1
J: TRBJ2-3

CDR3: CASSLYFVTDTQYF
DNA: TGCGCCAGCAGCTTGTATTTTGTTACAGATACGCAGTATTTT
V: TRBV5-1
size: NA
D: NA
J: TRBJ2-3

CDR3: CASSGNEQYF
DNA: TGTGCCAGTTCGGGTAACGAGCAGTACTTC
V: TRBV28
size: few
D: NA
J: TRBJ2-7

CDR3: CASSLEARETQYF
DNA: TGCGCCAGCAGCTTGGAAGCGCGCGAGACCCAGTACTTC
V: TRBV5-1
size: NA
D: NA
J: TRBJ2-5

CDR3: CASSPERQNTEAFF
DNA: TGTGCCAGCAGCCCGGAAAGACAGAACACTGAAGCTTTCTTT
V: TRBV2
size: NA
D: NA
J: TRBJ1-1

CDR3: CAISRQGRTEAFF
DNA: TGTGCCATCAGCAGACAGGGAAGGACTGAAGCTTTCTTT
V: TRBV10-3
size: few
D: TRBD1
J: TRBJ1-1

CDR3: CASSLGSGYRTDTQYF
DNA: TGTGCCAGCAGCTTGGGGAGCGGGTATCGCACAGATACGCAGTATTTT
V: TRBV5-4
size: NA
D: NA
J: TRBJ2-3

CDR3: CASSVASSTHVGGAKNF
DNA: TGTGCCAGCAGCGTAGCCTCCTCCACTCATGTAGGAGGAGCCAAGAACTTC
V: TRBV9
size: NA
D: NA
J: TRBJ2-5

CDR3: CASMSLYGYTF
DNA: TGTGCCAGCATGTCACTCTATGGCTACACCTTC
V: TRBV6-5
size: few
D: NA
J: TRBJ1-2

CDR3: CASSPSGGGGNEKLFF
DNA: TGTGCCAGCAGCCCATCGGGGGGAGGTGGGAATGAAAAACTGTTTTTT
V: TRBV7-3
size: NA
D: NA
J: TRBJ1-4

CDR3: CASTRVNTGELFF
DNA: TGTGCCAGCACCCGAGTAAACACCGGGGAGCTGTTTTTT
V: TRBV7-2
size: NA
D: NA
J: TRBJ2-2

CDR3: CSVGTLGGGTEAFF
DNA: TGCAGCGTTGGGACCCTAGGGGGGGGCACTGAAGCTTTCTTT
V: TRBV29-1
size: NA
D: NA
J: TRBJ1-1

CDR3: CAWREPGGGQPQHF
DNA: TGTGCCTGGAGGGAACCAGGGGGAGGTCAGCCCCAGCATTTT
V: TRBV30
size: few
D: TRBD1
J: TRBJ1-5

CDR3: CASSLSGTPEGEQYF
DNA: TGTGCCAGCAGCTTAAGCGGAACCCCGGAGGGAGAGCAGTACTTC
V: TRBV7-9
size: NA
D: NA
J: TRBJ2-7

CDR3: CASSTNPGQGYNEQFF
DNA: TGTGCCAGCAGTACCAACCCGGGACAGGGCTACAATGAGCAGTTCTTC
V: TRBV6-4
size: NA
D: TRBD1
J: TRBJ2-1

CDR3: CATETTDNTEAFF
DNA: TGTGCCACCGAGACGACAGACAACACTGAAGCTTTCTTT
V: TRBV28
size: NA
D: NA
J: TRBJ1-1

CDR3: CASPRGEADTGELFF
DNA: TGTGCCAGTCCCCGTGGGGAGGCGGACACCGGGGAGCTGTTTTTT
V: TRBV6-6
size: NA
D: NA
J: TRBJ2-2

CDR3: CSAARPRDNEQFF
DNA: TGCAGCGCCGCTCGCCCCCGCGACAATGAGCAGTTCTTC
V: TRBV29-1
size: few
D: NA
J: TRBJ2-1

CDR3: CAWSGSYSNQPQHF
DNA: TGTGCCTGGAGTGGCAGTTATAGCAATCAGCCCCAGCATTTT
V: TRBV30
size: NA
D: NA
J: TRBJ1-5

CDR3: CASSPLAGLEKLFF
DNA: TGTGCCAGCAGTCCCTTGGCAGGCCTTGAAAAACTGTTTTTT
V: TRBV11-2
size: NA
D: NA
J: TRBJ1-4

CDR3: CASSLFPLAGRYNEQFF
DNA: TGTGCCAGCAGTTTATTCCCACTAGCGGGCCGTTACAATGAGCAGTTCTTC
V: TRBV27
size: NA
D: TRBD2
J: TRBJ2-1

CDR3: CASSQDPTGVAGSEQYF
DNA: TGCGCCAGCAGCCAAGATCCAACGGGGGTAGCGGGGAGCGAGCAGTACTTC
V: TRBV4-3
size: NA
D: TRBD2
J: TRBJ2-7

CDR3: CASSQEGRRGETQYF
DNA: TGTGCCAGCAGCCAAGAGGGGCGGCGTGGAGAGACCCAGTACTTC
V: TRBV14
size: few
D: NA
J: TRBJ2-5

CDR3: CASNKNREGTEAFF
DNA: TGTGCCAGCAACAAAAACAGGGAGGGCACTGAAGCTTTCTTT
V: TRBV7-9
size: NA
D: NA
J: TRBJ1-1

CDR3: CSVFPEGSNEKLFF
DNA: TGCAGCGTCTTCCCGGAGGGGAGCAATGAAAAACTGTTTTTT
V: TRBV29-1
size: few
D: NA
J: TRBJ1-4

CDR3: CASSLAFGWSYEQYF
DNA: TGTGCCAGCAGCTTGGCGTTCGGGTGGTCCTACGAGCAGTACTTC
V: TRBV5-4
size: few
D: NA
J: TRBJ2-7

CDR3: CASSVSDEQFF
DNA: TGTGCCAGCAGTGTTAGCGATGAGCAGTTCTTC
V: TRBV6-1
size: NA
D: NA
J: TRBJ2-1

CDR3: CASSSSSYEQYF
DNA: TGTGCCAGCAGTTCGAGCTCCTACGAGCAGTACTTC
V: TRBV6-5
size: NA
D: NA
J: TRBJ2-7

CDR3: CASSLLTIASLRLSYEQYF
DNA: TGTGCCAGCAGTTTACTAACAATAGCCTCCCTTAGATTGTCCTACGAGCAGTACTTC
V: TRBV28
size: few
D: NA
J: TRBJ2-7

CDR3: CASSNYLEQYF
DNA: TGTGCCAGCAGTAATTATCTCGAGCAGTACTTC
V: TRBV27
size: few
D: NA
J: TRBJ2-7

CDR3: CASSPNGPTGGTQYF
DNA: TGTGCCAGCAGCCCAAATGGACCTACAGGGGGTACGCAGTATTTT
V: TRBV7-3
size: few
D: TRBD1
J: TRBJ2-3

CDR3: CASRSEAGEAFF
DNA: TGTGCCAGTAGGTCGGAAGCGGGTGAAGCTTTCTTT
V: TRBV19
size: few
D: NA
J: TRBJ1-1

CDR3: CASSAIDSRNQPQHF
DNA: TGTGCCAGCAGCGCCATCGACTCCCGCAATCAGCCCCAGCATTTT
V: TRBV11-2
size: NA
D: NA
J: TRBJ1-5